A selection of T cell receptor beta chains follows, all from one sample in a study of blood T cell repertoires in COVID-19. Generated by immunoSEQ multiplex PCR, the TCRdb table keeps only in-frame clones and is missing some. Of about 220,000 clones detected, roughly nine tenths appear once; the ten largest clones hold just over 0.7%. Material for sequencing was peripheral blood. The source of these receptors is a man aged 35 to 55 with acute or convalescent COVID-19. Each CDR3 is given with its conserved first and last residue. A D gene is named only where the DNA matches it firmly. The listing skips clone size in some rows; elsewhere it reads once, few, many or a size class.

d_call: NA
v_call: TRBV4-1
j_call: TRBJ2-7
clone_size: once
cdr3_nt: TGCGCCAGCAGCCAAGAAAGGACAGAACCTTATTACGAGCAGTACTTC
cdr3_aa: CASSQERTEPYYEQYF

d_call: TRBD1
v_call: TRBV18
j_call: TRBJ1-4
clone_size: NA
cdr3_nt: TGTGCCAGCTCCCCTACCTGGGACAGGGCCAATGAAAAACTGTTTTTT
cdr3_aa: CASSPTWDRANEKLFF

d_call: TRBD1
v_call: TRBV19
j_call: TRBJ2-2
clone_size: NA
cdr3_nt: TGTGCCAGTAGTTCCCAGGGGGCTTCGAACACCGGGGAGCTGTTTTTT
cdr3_aa: CASSSQGASNTGELFF

d_call: TRBD1
v_call: TRBV7-9
j_call: TRBJ2-1
clone_size: once
cdr3_nt: TGTGCCAGCAGCTTAGTTGCGGGACAGGGGTATGAGCAGTTCTTC
cdr3_aa: CASSLVAGQGYEQFF

d_call: NA
v_call: TRBV5-1
j_call: TRBJ1-1
clone_size: NA
cdr3_nt: TGCGCCAGCAGCTTGCAGGCCGGTGAAGCTTTCTTT
cdr3_aa: CASSLQAGEAFF

d_call: TRBD1
v_call: TRBV28
j_call: TRBJ2-3
clone_size: NA
cdr3_nt: TGTGCCAGCATGCTACCCGCCAGGGGGACAGGGGAGCTCACAGATACGCAGTATTTT
cdr3_aa: CASMLPARGTGELTDTQYF

d_call: NA
v_call: TRBV29-1
j_call: TRBJ2-5
clone_size: NA
cdr3_nt: TGCAGCGCAAAGGGGGAAGCGGAGACCCAGTACTTC
cdr3_aa: CSAKGEAETQYF

d_call: NA
v_call: TRBV5-1
j_call: TRBJ1-1
clone_size: NA
cdr3_nt: TGCGCCAGCAGCCCCGGGAGCAACACTGAAGCTTTCTTT
cdr3_aa: CASSPGSNTEAFF

d_call: NA
v_call: TRBV21-1
j_call: TRBJ2-4
clone_size: NA
cdr3_nt: TGTGCCAGCAGCAGAGGGCCCCGCCGGACCAAAAACATTCAGTACTTC
cdr3_aa: CASSRGPRRTKNIQYF

d_call: NA
v_call: TRBV7-3
j_call: TRBJ2-1
clone_size: NA
cdr3_nt: TGTGCCAGCAGCCCGCTAGGAGCTCGCAATGAGCAGTTCTTC
cdr3_aa: CASSPLGARNEQFF

d_call: NA
v_call: TRBV11-3
j_call: TRBJ2-3
clone_size: NA
cdr3_nt: TGTGCCAGCAGCTTAACAGGGACAGATACGCAGTATTTT
cdr3_aa: CASSLTGTDTQYF

d_call: NA
v_call: TRBV11-2
j_call: TRBJ1-3
clone_size: NA
cdr3_nt: TGTGCCAGCAGCTTAATGGTCAGTCCCTCTGGAAACACCATATATTTT
cdr3_aa: CASSLMVSPSGNTIYF

d_call: TRBD1
v_call: TRBV9
j_call: TRBJ1-2
clone_size: NA
cdr3_nt: TGTGCCAGCAGCCTCGGACAGGGGGATGGCTACACCTTC
cdr3_aa: CASSLGQGDGYTF

d_call: NA
v_call: TRBV7-3
j_call: TRBJ2-1
clone_size: NA
cdr3_nt: TGTGCCAGCAGCCCAAGCCCCCCGGGGGAGCAGTTCTTC
cdr3_aa: CASSPSPPGEQFF

d_call: TRBD2
v_call: TRBV6-1
j_call: TRBJ2-1
clone_size: NA
cdr3_nt: TGTGCCAGCAGACCGGGACTAGTTTACAATGAGCAGTTCTTC
cdr3_aa: CASRPGLVYNEQFF

d_call: NA
v_call: TRBV10-3
j_call: TRBJ2-5
clone_size: NA
cdr3_nt: TGTGCCATCAGTGAGCCCGCCCGGGAGACCCAGTACTTC
cdr3_aa: CAISEPARETQYF

d_call: TRBD1
v_call: TRBV7-2
j_call: TRBJ1-2
clone_size: NA
cdr3_nt: TGTGCCAGCAGCAAACAGGGGCAGGGCTATGGCTACACCTTC
cdr3_aa: CASSKQGQGYGYTF

d_call: TRBD1
v_call: TRBV27
j_call: TRBJ1-4
clone_size: few
cdr3_nt: TGTGCCAGCGGGTCAACACAGGGGGGATTCGAAAAACTGTTTTTT
cdr3_aa: CASGSTQGGFEKLFF

d_call: TRBD2
v_call: TRBV5-1
j_call: TRBJ2-2
clone_size: NA
cdr3_nt: TGCGCCAGCAGCTTGGCCGGGGGGACCGGGGAGCTGTTTTTT
cdr3_aa: CASSLAGGTGELFF